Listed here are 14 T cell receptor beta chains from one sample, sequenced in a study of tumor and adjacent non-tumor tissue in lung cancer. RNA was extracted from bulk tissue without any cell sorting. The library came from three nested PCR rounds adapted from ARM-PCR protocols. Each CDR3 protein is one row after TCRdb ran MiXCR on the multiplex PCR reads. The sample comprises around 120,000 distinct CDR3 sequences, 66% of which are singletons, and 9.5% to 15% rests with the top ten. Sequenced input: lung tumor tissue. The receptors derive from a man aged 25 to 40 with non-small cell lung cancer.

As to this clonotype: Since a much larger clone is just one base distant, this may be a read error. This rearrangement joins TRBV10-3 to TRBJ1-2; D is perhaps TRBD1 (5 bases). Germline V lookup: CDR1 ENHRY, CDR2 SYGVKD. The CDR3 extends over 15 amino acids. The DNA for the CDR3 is TGTGCCATCAGTGAGAGGGACCAGGAACGCTATAGCTACACCTTC. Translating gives CAISERDQERYSYTF.

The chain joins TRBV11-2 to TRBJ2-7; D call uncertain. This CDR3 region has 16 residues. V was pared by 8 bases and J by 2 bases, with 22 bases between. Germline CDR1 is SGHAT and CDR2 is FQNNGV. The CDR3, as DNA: TGTGCCAGCGGCTCTGCGAGAGCCATCCGTGCCTACGAGCAGTACTTC. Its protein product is CASGSARAIRAYEQYF.

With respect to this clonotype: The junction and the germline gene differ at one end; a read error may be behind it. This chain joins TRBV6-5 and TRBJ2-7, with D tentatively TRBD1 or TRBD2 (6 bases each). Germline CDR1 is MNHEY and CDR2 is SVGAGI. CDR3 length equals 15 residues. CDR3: CAGSYGNREVREQYF. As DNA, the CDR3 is TGTGCCGGCAGTTACGGGAACAGGGAGGTTCGTGAGCAATACTTC.

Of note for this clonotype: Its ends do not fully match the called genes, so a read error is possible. The CDR3 spells CAISDPTYGTGELFF. The CDR3 DNA sequence: TGCGCCATTAGTGATCCTACCTACGGCACCGGGGAGCTGTTTTTT. The chain is built from TRBV10-3 and TRBJ2-2; D gene unclear. CDR1 and CDR2 from the germline V gene are ENHRY and SYGVKD. The CDR3 extends over 15 amino acids.

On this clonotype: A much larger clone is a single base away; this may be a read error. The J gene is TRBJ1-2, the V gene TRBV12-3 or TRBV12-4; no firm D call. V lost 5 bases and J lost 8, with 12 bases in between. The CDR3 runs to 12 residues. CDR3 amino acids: CASSLTRNGYTF. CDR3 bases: TGTGCCAGCAGTCTGACAAGGAACGGCTACACCTTC.

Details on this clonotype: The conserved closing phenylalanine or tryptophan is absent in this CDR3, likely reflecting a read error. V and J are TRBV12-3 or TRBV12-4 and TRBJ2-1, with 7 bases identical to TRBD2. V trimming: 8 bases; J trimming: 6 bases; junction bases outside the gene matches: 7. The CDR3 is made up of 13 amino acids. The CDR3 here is CASLRERGNEQFL. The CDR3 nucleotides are TGTGCCAGCCTTCGAGAGCGGGGCAATGAGCAGTTCTTA.

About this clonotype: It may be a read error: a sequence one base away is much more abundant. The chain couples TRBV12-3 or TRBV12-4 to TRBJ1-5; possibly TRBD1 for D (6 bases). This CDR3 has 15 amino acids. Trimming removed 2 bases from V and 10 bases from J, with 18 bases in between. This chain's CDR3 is CASSLRGQGRHPQHF. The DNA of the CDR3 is TGTGCCAGCAGTTTAAGAGGTCAGGGGCGTCATCCCCAGCATTTT.

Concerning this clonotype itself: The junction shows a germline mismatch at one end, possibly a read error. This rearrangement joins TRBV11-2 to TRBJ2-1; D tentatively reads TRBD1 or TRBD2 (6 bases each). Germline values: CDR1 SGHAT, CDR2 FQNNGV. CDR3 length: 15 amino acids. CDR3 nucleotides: TGTGCCAGCAGACTAGGATGGGGGGCTTTCAATGAGCATTTGTTC. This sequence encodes CASRLGWGAFNEHLF.

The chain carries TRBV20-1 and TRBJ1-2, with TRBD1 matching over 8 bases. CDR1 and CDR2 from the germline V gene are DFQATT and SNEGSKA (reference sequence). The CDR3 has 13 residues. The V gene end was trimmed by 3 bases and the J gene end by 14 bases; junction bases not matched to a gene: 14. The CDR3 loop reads CSARDRVGLAYTF. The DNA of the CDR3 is TGCAGTGCTAGGGACAGGGTCGGTCTTGCCTATACCTTC.

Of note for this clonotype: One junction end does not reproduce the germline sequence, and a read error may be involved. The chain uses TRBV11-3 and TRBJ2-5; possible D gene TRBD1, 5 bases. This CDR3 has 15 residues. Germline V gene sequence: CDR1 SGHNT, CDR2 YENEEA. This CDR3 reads CASSLDQGFQETQHF. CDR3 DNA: TGTGCTAGCAGCTTAGATCAGGGCTTCCAAGAGACCCAGCACTTC. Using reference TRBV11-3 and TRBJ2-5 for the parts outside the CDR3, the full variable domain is EAGVVQSPRYKIIEKKQPVAFWCNPISGHNTLYWYLQNLGQGPELLIRYENEEAVDDSQLPKDRFSAERLKGVDSTLKIQPAELGDSAVYLCASSLDQGFQETQHFGPGTRLLVL.

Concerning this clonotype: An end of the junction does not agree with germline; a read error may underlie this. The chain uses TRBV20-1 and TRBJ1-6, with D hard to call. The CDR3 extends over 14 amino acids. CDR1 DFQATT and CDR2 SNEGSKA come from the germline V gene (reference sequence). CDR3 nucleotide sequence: TGCAGTGCTATTGATAGCACCCATAACTCACCCCTCCACTTT. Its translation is CSAIDSTHNSPLHF.

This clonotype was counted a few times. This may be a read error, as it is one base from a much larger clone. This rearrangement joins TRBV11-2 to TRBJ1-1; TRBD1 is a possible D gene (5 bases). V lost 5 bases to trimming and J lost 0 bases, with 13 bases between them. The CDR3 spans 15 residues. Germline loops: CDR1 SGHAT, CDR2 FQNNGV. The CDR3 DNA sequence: TGTGCCAGCAGCCTCGTGGCAGGGTTGAACACTGAAGCTTTCTTT. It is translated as CASSLVAGLNTEAFF.

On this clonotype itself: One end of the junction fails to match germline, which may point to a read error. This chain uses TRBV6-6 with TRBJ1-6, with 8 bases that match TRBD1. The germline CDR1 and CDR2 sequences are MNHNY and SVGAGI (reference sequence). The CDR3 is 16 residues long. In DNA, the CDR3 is TGTGCCAGCAGTGGGGGACAGGCGGGGGTTTATTCACCCCTCCTCTTT. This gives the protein CASSGGQAGVYSPLLF.

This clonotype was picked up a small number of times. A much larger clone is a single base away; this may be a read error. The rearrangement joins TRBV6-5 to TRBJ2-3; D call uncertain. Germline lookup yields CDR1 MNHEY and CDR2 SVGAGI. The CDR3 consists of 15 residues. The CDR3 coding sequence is TGTGCCAGCAGTTACTCCGGCGGCCTCGGAGATACGCGGTATTTT. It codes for CASSYSGGLGDTRYF.